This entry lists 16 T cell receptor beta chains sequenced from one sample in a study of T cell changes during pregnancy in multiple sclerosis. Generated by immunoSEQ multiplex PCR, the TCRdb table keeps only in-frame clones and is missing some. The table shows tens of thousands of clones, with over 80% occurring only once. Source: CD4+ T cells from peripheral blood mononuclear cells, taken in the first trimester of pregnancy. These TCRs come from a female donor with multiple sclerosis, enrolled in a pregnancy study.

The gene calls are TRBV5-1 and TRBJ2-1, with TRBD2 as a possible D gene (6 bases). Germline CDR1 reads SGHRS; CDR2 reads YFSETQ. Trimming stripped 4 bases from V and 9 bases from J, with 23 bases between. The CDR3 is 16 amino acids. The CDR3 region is CASSLDPETRFREQFF. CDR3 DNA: TGCGCCAGCAGCCTAGACCCGGAGACTAGGTTTCGTGAGCAGTTCTTC. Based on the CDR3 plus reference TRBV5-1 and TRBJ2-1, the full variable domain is KAGVTQTPRYLIKTRGQQVTLSCSPISGHRSVSWYQQTPGQGLQFLFEYFSETQRNKGNFPGRFSGRQFSNSRSEMNVSTLELGDSALYLCASSLDPETRFREQFFGPGTRLTVL.

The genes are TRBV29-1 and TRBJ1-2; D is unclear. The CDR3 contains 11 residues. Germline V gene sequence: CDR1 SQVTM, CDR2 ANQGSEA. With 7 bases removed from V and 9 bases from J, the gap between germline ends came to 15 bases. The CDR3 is CSADLGMRYTF. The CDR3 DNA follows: TGCAGCGCGGACTTGGGGATGCGCTACACCTTC.

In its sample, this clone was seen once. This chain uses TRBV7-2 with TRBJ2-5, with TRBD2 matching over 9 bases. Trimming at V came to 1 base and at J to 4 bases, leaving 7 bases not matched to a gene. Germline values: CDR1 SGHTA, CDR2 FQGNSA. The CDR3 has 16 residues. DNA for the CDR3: TGTGCCAGCAGCTTAGGGGGCGGGGGGGCCGGAGAGACCCAGTACTTC. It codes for CASSLGGGGAGETQYF.

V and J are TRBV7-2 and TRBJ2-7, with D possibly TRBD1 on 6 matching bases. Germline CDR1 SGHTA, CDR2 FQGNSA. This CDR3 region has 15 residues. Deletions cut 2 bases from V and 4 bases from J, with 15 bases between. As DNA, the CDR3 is TGTGCCAGCAGCTTAAACGGACAGCCAGTGTACGAGCAGTACTTC. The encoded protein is CASSLNGQPVYEQYF.

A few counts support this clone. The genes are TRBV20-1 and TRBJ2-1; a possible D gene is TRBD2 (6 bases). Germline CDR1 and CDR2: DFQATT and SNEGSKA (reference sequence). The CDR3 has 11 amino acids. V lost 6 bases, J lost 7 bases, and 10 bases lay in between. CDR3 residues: CSARLVNEQFF. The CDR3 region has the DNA TGCAGTGCGAGACTAGTGAATGAGCAGTTCTTC.

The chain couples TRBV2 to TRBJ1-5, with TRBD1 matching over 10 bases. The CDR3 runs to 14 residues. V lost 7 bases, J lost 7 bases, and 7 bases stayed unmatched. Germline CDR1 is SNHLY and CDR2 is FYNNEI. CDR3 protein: CASTGTGAQQPQHF. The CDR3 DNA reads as TGTGCCAGCACCGGGACAGGGGCACAGCAGCCCCAGCATTTT.

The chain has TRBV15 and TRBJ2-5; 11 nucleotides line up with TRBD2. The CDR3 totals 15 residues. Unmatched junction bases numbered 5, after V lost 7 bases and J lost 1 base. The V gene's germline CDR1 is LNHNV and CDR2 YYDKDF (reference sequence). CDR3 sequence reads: CATTLGLAAQETQYF. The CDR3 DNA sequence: TGTGCCACCACTCTGGGACTAGCGGCCCAAGAGACCCAGTACTTC.

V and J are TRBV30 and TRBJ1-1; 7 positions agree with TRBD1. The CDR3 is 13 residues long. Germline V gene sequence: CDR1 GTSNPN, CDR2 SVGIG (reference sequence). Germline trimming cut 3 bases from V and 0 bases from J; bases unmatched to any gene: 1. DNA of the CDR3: TGTGCCTGGAGGACAGGGATGAACACTGAAGCTTTCTTT. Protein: CAWRTGMNTEAFF.

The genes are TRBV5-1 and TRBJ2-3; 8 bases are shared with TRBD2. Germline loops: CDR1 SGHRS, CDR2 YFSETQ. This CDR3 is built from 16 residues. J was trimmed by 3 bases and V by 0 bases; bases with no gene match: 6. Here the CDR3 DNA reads TGCGCCAGCAGCTTGGGAGGGACTAGTATAACAGATACGCAGTATTTT. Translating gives CASSLGGTSITDTQYF. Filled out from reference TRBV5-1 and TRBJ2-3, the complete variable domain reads KAGVTQTPRYLIKTRGQQVTLSCSPISGHRSVSWYQQTPGQGLQFLFEYFSETQRNKGNFPGRFSGRQFSNSRSEMNVSTLELGDSALYLCASSLGGTSITDTQYFGPGTRLTVL.

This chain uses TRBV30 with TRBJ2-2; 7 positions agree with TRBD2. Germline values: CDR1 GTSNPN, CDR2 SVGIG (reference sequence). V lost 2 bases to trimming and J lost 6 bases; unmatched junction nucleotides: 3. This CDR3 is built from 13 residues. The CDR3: CAWSSGTAGELFF. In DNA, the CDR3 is TGTGCCTGGAGTAGCGGGACCGCCGGGGAGCTGTTTTTT.

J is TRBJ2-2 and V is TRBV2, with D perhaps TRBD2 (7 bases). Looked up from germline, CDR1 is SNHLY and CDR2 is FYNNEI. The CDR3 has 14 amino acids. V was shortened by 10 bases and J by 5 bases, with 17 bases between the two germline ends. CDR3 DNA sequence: TGTGCCACCAACAGGGAGGGGTATACCGGGGAGCTGTTTTTT. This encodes CATNREGYTGELFF.

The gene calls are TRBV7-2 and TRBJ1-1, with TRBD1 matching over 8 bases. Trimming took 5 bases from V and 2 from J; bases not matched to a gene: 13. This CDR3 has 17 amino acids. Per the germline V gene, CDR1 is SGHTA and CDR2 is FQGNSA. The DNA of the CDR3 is TGTGCCAGCAGCCTACGGAGACAGGGGCGAAGAAACACTGAAGCTTTCTTT. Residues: CASSLRRQGRRNTEAFF.

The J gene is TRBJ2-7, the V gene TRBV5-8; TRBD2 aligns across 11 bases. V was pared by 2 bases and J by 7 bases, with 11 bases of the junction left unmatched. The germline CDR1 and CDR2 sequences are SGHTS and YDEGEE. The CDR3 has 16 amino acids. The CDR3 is CASSFGLAGGPGEQYF. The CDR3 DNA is TGTGCCAGCAGCTTCGGTTTAGCGGGAGGGCCTGGTGAGCAGTACTTC.

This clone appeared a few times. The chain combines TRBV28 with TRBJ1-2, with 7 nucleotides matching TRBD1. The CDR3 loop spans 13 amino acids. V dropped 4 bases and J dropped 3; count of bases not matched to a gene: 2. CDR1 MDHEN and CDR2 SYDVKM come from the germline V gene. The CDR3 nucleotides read TGTGCCAGCAGTTCCACAGGGGACTATGGCTACACCTTC. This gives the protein CASSSTGDYGYTF.

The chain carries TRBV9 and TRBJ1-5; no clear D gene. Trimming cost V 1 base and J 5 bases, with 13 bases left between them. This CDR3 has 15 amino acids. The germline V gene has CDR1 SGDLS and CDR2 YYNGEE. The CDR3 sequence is CASSVLALADQPQHF. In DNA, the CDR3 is TGTGCCAGCAGCGTACTTGCCCTGGCGGATCAGCCCCAGCATTTT.

The CDR3, as DNA: TGCGCCAGCAGCTTCGGACAGGGGGGATCACCCCTCCACTTT. This codes for CASSFGQGGSPLHF. The chain has TRBV5-1 and TRBJ1-6; 10 bases align to TRBD1. Germline lookup yields CDR1 SGHRS and CDR2 YFSETQ. V gave up 2 bases and J gave up 10 bases; unmatched junction bases: 3. This CDR3 region has 14 residues.